One and the same sample provided the 27 T cell receptor beta chains below, sequenced in a study of blood T cell repertoires in COVID-19. Using immunoSEQ multiplex PCR, the repertoire was profiled, and TCRdb retains in-frame clones only, with some absent. The table has about 280,000 clones, approximately 86% seen once. The source material was peripheral blood. These receptors were obtained from a man aged 35 to 55 with active or convalescent COVID-19.

This chain connects TRBV7-2 to TRBJ2-7; 11 bases fit TRBD2. The junction had 7 bases not matched to a gene; V was cut back by 3 bases and J by 0 bases. CDR1 SGHTA and CDR2 FQGNSA come from the germline V gene. There are 17 residues in the CDR3. The CDR3 is CASSFLGTSGISYEQYF. The CDR3 DNA sequence: TGTGCCAGCAGCTTTTTAGGGACTAGCGGTATCTCCTACGAGCAGTACTTC. Complete variable domain (other parts from reference TRBV7-2 and TRBJ2-7): GAGVSQSPSNKVTEKGKDVELRCDPISGHTALYWYRQSLGQGLEFLIYFQGNSAPDKSGLPSDRFSAERTGGSVSTLTIQRTQQEDSAVYLCASSFLGTSGISYEQYFGPGTRLTVT.

Note on this clone: One end of the junction varies from germline; a read error may be responsible. V gene TRBV6-1 combines with J gene TRBJ1-3, with D possibly matching TRBD1 (6 bases). Germline V gene data show CDR1 as MNHNS and CDR2 as SASEGT. This CDR3 spans 15 amino acids. The CDR3 coding sequence is TGTGCCAGCAGGGAAGCCGGGACAAACGGAAACACCATATATTTT. Its protein is CASREAGTNGNTIYF.

The CDR3 sequence is CASTIAGPYEQYF. The DNA of the CDR3 is TGCGCCAGCACGATCGCGGGTCCCTACGAGCAGTACTTC. This sequence joins TRBV10-1 and TRBJ2-7; possible D gene TRBD2, 5 bases. The germline V gene encodes CDR1 WNHNN and CDR2 SYGVQD (reference sequence). V was shortened by 7 bases and J by 2 bases, with 12 bases between the two germline ends. CDR3 length: 13 amino acids.

The genes are TRBV9 and TRBJ2-1; 8 nucleotides line up with TRBD2. CDR3 length equals 14 residues. Germline assignment: CDR1 SGDLS and CDR2 YYNGEE. The J segment lost 7 bases and the V segment lost 2 bases, leaving 5 bases of the junction unmatched. The CDR3 DNA follows: TGTGCCAGCAGCGTCCGGGAGGGCATAAATGAGCAGTTCTTC. It specifies CASSVREGINEQFF.

The J gene is TRBJ1-1, the V gene TRBV20-1, with D possibly TRBD1 on 5 matching bases. CDR1 DFQATT and CDR2 SNEGSKA come from the germline V gene (reference sequence). V was cut by 5 bases and J by 4 bases, with 8 bases left in between. The length of the CDR3 is 11 residues. This chain's CDR3 is CSAWTLTEAFF. In DNA form, the CDR3 reads TGCAGTGCTTGGACACTCACTGAAGCTTTCTTT.

The chain joins TRBV5-4 to TRBJ1-1; D remains unclear. The CDR3 is 16 amino acids. Trimming left V 4 bases short and J 1 base short, with 17 bases between. CDR1 SGHNT and CDR2 YYREEE come from the germline V gene (reference sequence). The CDR3 sequence: CASSPDLKPGNTEAFF. In DNA form, the CDR3 reads TGTGCCAGCAGCCCGGACTTAAAACCGGGGAACACTGAAGCTTTCTTT.

The V gene is TRBV7-6, the J gene TRBJ2-1, with 8 positions matching TRBD2. The CDR3 is 16 residues long. Per the germline V gene, CDR1 is SGHVS and CDR2 is FNYEAQ. J was trimmed by 5 bases and V by 1 base; bases with no gene match: 7. CDR3 in amino acids: CASSLEASGGDNEQFF. CDR3 nucleotide sequence: TGTGCCAGCAGCTTAGAGGCTTCGGGGGGGGACAATGAGCAGTTCTTC.

V gene TRBV19 combines with J gene TRBJ2-3; no reliable D call. The CDR3 has 15 residues. Trimming took 5 bases from V and 0 from J, leaving 12 bases between them. Germline lookup yields CDR1 LNHDA and CDR2 SQIVND (reference sequence). As DNA, the CDR3 is TGTGCCAGTAGTTGGGCAGGCGTGAGCACAGATACGCAGTATTTT. This codes for CASSWAGVSTDTQYF.

Notes on this clone: This same CDR3 is encoded by further DNA sequences in the sample. In DNA form, the CDR3 reads TGTGCCAGCAGCTTAAGCGGGGCGAACACCGGGGAGCTGTTTTTT. Translated: CASSLSGANTGELFF. The genes are TRBV7-3 and TRBJ2-2; a weak D match, TRBD2 (6 bases). The CDR3 length is 15 residues. Germline CDR1 is SGHTA and CDR2 is FQGTGA. The germline V and J ends were trimmed by 1 base and 0 bases, with 6 bases remaining between them.

The chain is built from TRBV5-1 and TRBJ2-2; 7 positions agree with TRBD2. The V gene's germline CDR1 is SGHRS and CDR2 YFSETQ. This CDR3 comprises 15 residues. Trimming cost V 7 bases and J 2 bases; bases outside gene matches: 8. CDR3 sequence reads: CASSAGEVNTGELFF. The CDR3 nucleotides are TGCGCCAGCTCCGCGGGGGAAGTAAACACCGGGGAGCTGTTTTTT.

V gene TRBV7-9 combines with J gene TRBJ2-1; 10 bases map to TRBD1. V gave up 4 bases and J gave up 8 bases; unmatched junction bases: 14. Germline V gene sequence: CDR1 SEHNR, CDR2 FQNEAQ (reference sequence). The CDR3 has 17 amino acids. As DNA, the CDR3 is TGTGCCAGCAGCTCAAGGGGAGCGGGACAGGGGCGTCATGAGCAGTTCTTC. Translation: CASSSRGAGQGRHEQFF.

The V call is TRBV9, the J call TRBJ1-1; 7 nucleotides align to TRBD1. Trimming cost V 3 bases and J 7 bases; bases outside gene matches: 9. The CDR3 is made up of 14 amino acids. Germline lookup yields CDR1 SGDLS and CDR2 YYNGEE. The CDR3 sequence is CASSAGQWNYEAFF. The CDR3 DNA follows: TGTGCCAGCAGCGCGGGACAGTGGAACTATGAAGCTTTCTTT.

The V call is TRBV4-1, the J call TRBJ1-2; no clear D gene. The CDR3 covers 12 residues. Germline-derived CDR1 and CDR2 are MGHRA and YSYEKL. V was pared by 1 base and J by 5 bases, with 5 bases between. The CDR3 region is CASSQGLYGYTF. In DNA form, the CDR3 reads TGCGCCAGCAGCCAAGGTCTATATGGCTACACCTTC.

The sample holds one count of this clone. V is TRBV13 and J is TRBJ1-5; D is unclear. Germline V gene lookup returns CDR1 PRHDT and CDR2 FYEKMQ (reference sequence). V was cut by 0 bases and J by 1 base, with 10 bases left in between. This CDR3 is 16 amino acids long. The CDR3 here is CASSLGGPGSNQPQHF. The DNA for the CDR3 is TGTGCCAGCAGCTTAGGAGGTCCGGGGAGCAATCAGCCCCAGCATTTT.

The gene calls are TRBV12-3 or TRBV12-4 and TRBJ2-1, with D hard to call. V was clipped by 3 bases and J by 6 bases, with 3 bases between them. The CDR3 loop spans 11 amino acids. The CDR3 region is CASSFSNEQFF. As DNA, the CDR3 is TGTGCCAGCAGTTTTAGCAATGAGCAGTTCTTC.

This chain joins TRBV7-9 and TRBJ2-2; the match to TRBD1 covers 7 bases. After removal of 2 bases from V and 4 bases from J, the junction contained 1 base not matched to a gene. The length of the CDR3 is 14 residues. Per germline, CDR1 SEHNR and CDR2 FQNEAQ (reference sequence). For the CDR3, the DNA is TGTGCCAGCAGCTTACCAGGGGGCACCGGGGAGCTGTTTTTT. Translation gives CASSLPGGTGELFF.

The V gene is TRBV3-1 (or the pseudogene TRBV3-2), the J gene TRBJ2-6; D is perhaps TRBD1 (5 bases). Germline-derived CDR1 and CDR2 are LGHDT and YNNKEL (reference sequence). Trimming cost V 4 bases and J 0 bases, with 10 bases left between them. CDR3 length: 16 residues. CDR3 bases: TGTGCCAGCAGCCCAGGGTTTCCCTCTGGGGCCAACGTCCTGACTTTC. The encoded protein is CASSPGFPSGANVLTF.

This sequence joins TRBV27 and TRBJ2-1; the match to TRBD1 covers 7 bases. The CDR3 is 16 amino acids. Germline assignment: CDR1 MNHEY and CDR2 SMNVEV (reference sequence). V trimming: 2 bases; J trimming: 8 bases; junction bases outside the gene matches: 12. CDR3 protein: CASSLPRQGGIDEQFF. The CDR3 DNA follows: TGTGCCAGCAGTTTACCGCGACAGGGCGGTATCGATGAGCAGTTCTTC.

This chain joins TRBV25-1 and TRBJ2-3; 10 bases line up with TRBD1. This CDR3 contains 17 residues. Germline CDR1 MGHDK, CDR2 SYGVNS. V lost 3 bases and J lost 6; bases outside the gene matches: 12. Written as DNA, the CDR3 is TGTGCCAGCAGTGATGCGGCCGGGACAGGGGCGAGGGATACGCAGTATTTT. Its protein product is CASSDAAGTGARDTQYF.

This chain uses TRBV27 with TRBJ2-1; perhaps TRBD2 as D (6 bases). The CDR3 totals 12 residues. V lost 5 bases to trimming and J lost 8 bases, with 10 bases between them. Germline V gene lookup returns CDR1 MNHEY and CDR2 SMNVEV (reference sequence). DNA of the CDR3: TGTGCCAGCAGTCAGACGGGGGATGAGCAGTTCTTC. This gives the protein CASSQTGDEQFF.

The chain is built from TRBV24-1 and TRBJ1-1; D remains ambiguous. The ends were cut back, 7 bases at V and 3 bases at J, with 8 bases in the middle. This CDR3 has 12 amino acids. CDR1 is KGHDR, CDR2 SFDVKD, per germline. CDR3 DNA sequence: TGTGCCACCAGCTTCGGTGACACTGAAGCTTTCTTT. Amino acids: CATSFGDTEAFF.

This chain connects TRBV6-5 to TRBJ1-5, with TRBD1 matching 8 bases. With V trimmed by 6 bases and J by 6 bases, 7 bases remained unmatched. CDR1 is MNHEY and CDR2 is SVGAGI in the germline V gene. This CDR3 comprises 14 residues. CDR3 nucleotides: TGTGCCAGCAGCTTCGGACAGGGTTTTCAGCCCCAGCATTTT. It translates to CASSFGQGFQPQHF.

The chain links TRBV14 to TRBJ2-1, with 7 bases matching TRBD1. Germline-derived CDR1 and CDR2 are SGHDN and FVKESK. This CDR3 region has 13 residues. The V and J ends lost 5 bases and 8 bases, in that order; junction bases with no gene match: 6. Here the CDR3 reads CASSTDRVDEQFF. In nucleotides, the CDR3 is TGTGCCAGCAGCACCGACAGGGTGGATGAGCAGTTCTTC.

The V gene is TRBV28, the J gene TRBJ1-5; 9 positions match TRBD1. The V and J ends lost 8 bases and 5 bases, in that order; junction bases with no gene match: 7. The CDR3 totals 14 residues. Germline CDR1 and CDR2: MDHEN and SYDVKM. CDR3 DNA: TGTGCCAGCGACCTGACAGGGGGATATCAGCCCCAGCATTTT. Amino acid sequence: CASDLTGGYQPQHF.

The chain combines TRBV30 with TRBJ2-1, with TRBD2 matching 15 bases. Germline V gene sequence: CDR1 GTSNPN, CDR2 SVGIG (reference sequence). J lost 15 bases, V lost 7 bases, and 7 bases had no gene match. The CDR3 sequence is 12 residues long. CDR3 loop: CAFLGLAGGRFF. In nucleotides, the CDR3 is TGTGCCTTTCTAGGACTAGCGGGGGGGCGGTTCTTC. Combining the CDR3 with reference TRBV30 and TRBJ2-1 gives the whole variable domain SQTIHQWPATLVQPVGSPLSLECTVEGTSNPNLYWYRQAAGRGLQLLFYSVGIGQISSEVPQNLSASRPQDRQFILSSKKLLLSDSGFYLCAFLGLAGGRFFGPGTRLTVL.

The chain combines TRBV5-4 with TRBJ2-7; 13 bases map to TRBD2. Per the germline V gene, CDR1 is SGHNT and CDR2 is YYREEE (reference sequence). V dropped 4 bases and J dropped 7; count of bases not matched to a gene: 2. This CDR3 has 13 amino acids. The CDR3 DNA reads TGTGCCAGCAGCCCGACTAGCGGGAGGGAGCAGTACTTC. Its translation is CASSPTSGREQYF.

The V gene is TRBV2, the J gene TRBJ2-5; TRBD1 aligns across 11 bases. The junction had 3 bases not matched to a gene; V was cut back by 9 bases and J by 3 bases. Per germline, CDR1 SNHLY and CDR2 FYNNEI. The CDR3 sequence is 13 residues long. CDR3 bases: TGTGCCAGTGCGGGACAGGGGGAAGAGACCCAGTACTTC. Its protein product is CASAGQGEETQYF.